The 8 T cell receptor beta chains below were found in one sample sequenced in a study of T-cell memory formation after mild COVID-19. Each CDR3 protein is one row after TCRdb ran MiXCR on the 5' RACE reads. The data hold about 620,000 distinct CDR3 sequences, with more than 15% observed a single time. The specimen was PBMCs or a T cell subset sorted from them (not recorded which). The source of these receptors is an adult woman who had mild COVID-19 (a few samples of this study predate the infection). Cell type and time point are not known.

In its sample, this clonotype was seen a few times. This chain uses TRBV7-2 with TRBJ2-3; TRBD2 matches at 8 bases. With 2 bases clipped from V and 2 bases from J, the junction kept 15 bases outside the gene matches. Germline V CDR1 and CDR2: SGHTA, FQGNSA. The length of the CDR3 is 19 residues. CDR3 in amino acids: CASSLNPRTIAGNTDTQYF. In nucleotides, the CDR3 is TGTGCCAGCAGCTTAAATCCCCGAACTATAGCGGGAAACACAGATACGCAGTATTTT.

The chain joins TRBV12-3 or TRBV12-4 to TRBJ1-2; 9 positions match TRBD1. There are 16 residues in the CDR3. J gave up 6 bases and V 5 bases, and 13 bases lay outside the gene matches. DNA for the CDR3: TGTGCCAGCAGTCCCGTCGGGGACAGGGCTTTCGATGGCTACACCTTC. Residues: CASSPVGDRAFDGYTF.

In its sample, this clonotype was seen many times. The rearrangement uses TRBV6-2 or TRBV6-3 and TRBJ2-5; D not certain. Trimming left V 5 bases short and J 1 base short, with 5 bases between. Germline loops: CDR1 MNHEY, CDR2 SVGEGT. This CDR3 is built from 12 residues. In DNA form, the CDR3 reads TGTGCCAGCAGTGCCAGCCAAGAGACCCAGTACTTC. Encoded protein: CASSASQETQYF.

The V and J genes are TRBV10-3 and TRBJ2-2; D assignment may be TRBD1 or TRBD2 (5 bases each). Trimming pared 4 bases from V and 6 bases from J, leaving 12 bases between. The V gene's germline CDR1 is ENHRY and CDR2 SYGVKD. The CDR3 loop spans 14 amino acids. The DNA of the CDR3 is TGTGCCATCAGTGCGTGGGGGATCTCCGGGGAGCTGTTTTTT. This sequence encodes CAISAWGISGELFF.

Only a few counts were recorded for this clonotype. The chain links TRBV4-3 to TRBJ1-3, with unresolved D. Germline CDR1 LGHNA, CDR2 YSLEER. The CDR3 is 18 residues long. V lost 1 base and J lost 0, with 16 bases in between. The CDR3 loop reads CASSQVITDPSSGNTIYF. Written as DNA, the CDR3 is TGCGCCAGCAGCCAAGTCATCACAGATCCTTCCTCTGGAAACACCATATATTTT.

This clonotype was found a few times. The V call is TRBV25-1, the J call TRBJ1-5; D not certain. The CDR3 extends over 14 amino acids. CDR1 MGHDK and CDR2 SYGVNS come from the germline V gene. The V and J ends lost 2 bases and 11 bases respectively, with 16 bases between them. CDR3 amino acids: CASSEGREVSAQHF. CDR3 coding DNA: TGTGCCAGCAGTGAAGGTCGGGAAGTGAGTGCCCAGCATTTT. Full variable domain (remainder filled in from reference TRBV25-1 and TRBJ1-5): EADIYQTPRYLVIGTGKKITLECSQTMGHDKMYWYQQDPGMELHLIHYSYGVNSTEKGDLSSESTVSRIRTEHFPLTLESARPSHTSQYLCASSEGREVSAQHFGDGTRLSIL.

There are a few counts of this clonotype. The chain couples TRBV24-1 to TRBJ2-1; D is perhaps TRBD1 (6 bases). Trimming removed 3 bases from V and 1 base from J, with 18 bases in between. The CDR3 has 18 amino acids. In germline, CDR1 is KGHDR, CDR2 SFDVKD. The CDR3 bases are TGTGCCACCAGTGATAGGGCCCCGGACAGCCTATCCTACAATGAGCAGTTCTTC. It is translated as CATSDRAPDSLSYNEQFF.

A few counts support this clonotype. This chain joins TRBV29-1 and TRBJ2-3, with 8 bases fitting TRBD1. Germline V CDR1 and CDR2: SQVTM, ANQGSEA. This CDR3 region has 14 residues. With V trimmed by 6 bases and J by 1 base, 6 bases remained unmatched. CDR3 sequence reads: CSVGQGPRTDTQYF. For the CDR3, the DNA is TGCAGCGTAGGACAGGGACCCCGCACAGATACGCAGTATTTT.